This entry lists 32 T cell receptor beta chains sequenced from one sample in a study of blood T cell repertoires in COVID-19. Generated by immunoSEQ multiplex PCR, the TCRdb table keeps only in-frame clones and is missing some. The data contain 280,000 or so clones, approximately 86% of them seen just once; the ten biggest clones take up 2% to 2.5%. The specimen was peripheral blood. The source of these receptors is a young woman who had recovered from COVID-19.

The rearrangement uses TRBV5-5 and TRBJ2-5, with D possibly matching TRBD1 (6 bases). Deletions cut 0 bases from V and 1 base from J, with 10 bases between. The CDR3 runs to 15 residues. CDR1 and CDR2 from the germline V gene are SGHKS and YYEKEE (reference sequence). The CDR3 sequence: CASSLVGTPQETQYF. CDR3 in DNA: TGTGCCAGCAGCTTGGTCGGGACACCCCAAGAGACCCAGTACTTC. Full variable domain (rest looked up from reference TRBV5-5 and TRBJ2-5): DAGVTQSPTHLIKTRGQQVTLRCSPISGHKSVSWYQQVLGQGPQFIFQYYEKEERGRGNFPDRFSARQFPNYSSELNVNALLLGDSALYLCASSLVGTPQETQYFGPGTRLLVL.

This chain links TRBV5-5 with TRBJ2-1; D unresolved. The V gene's germline CDR1 is SGHKS and CDR2 YYEKEE (reference sequence). The CDR3 has 15 residues. V lost 0 bases and J 0 bases, leaving 7 bases between the germline ends. CDR3 coding DNA: TGTGCCAGCAGCTTGGTGGTGAGCTCCTACAATGAGCAGTTCTTC. Its protein is CASSLVVSSYNEQFF. Full variable domain (remainder filled in from reference TRBV5-5 and TRBJ2-1): DAGVTQSPTHLIKTRGQQVTLRCSPISGHKSVSWYQQVLGQGPQFIFQYYEKEERGRGNFPDRFSARQFPNYSSELNVNALLLGDSALYLCASSLVVSSYNEQFFGPGTRLTVL.

This chain links TRBV7-5 with TRBJ2-3; the DNA was not compared with TRBD1, the D call given in the table. TRBV7-5 is labeled a pseudogene. The CDR3 spans 13 residues. DNA for the CDR3: TGTGCCAGTTTGCAGGGATCCACAGATACGCAGTATTTT. Its protein is CASLQGSTDTQYF.

V usage is TRBV12-3 or TRBV12-4 and J usage is TRBJ1-2, with D maybe TRBD1 (6 bases). The CDR3 runs to 13 residues. The V gene lost 4 bases and the J gene lost 12 bases, with 18 bases spanning the gap. CDR3 region: CASSSSYTGRNTF. The CDR3 nucleotides read TGTGCCAGCAGTTCCTCCTACACAGGGAGAAACACCTTC.

The table lists this clone with a few counts. This chain links TRBV4-2 with TRBJ2-4; 7 bases match TRBD1. The CDR3 sequence is 15 residues long. Trimming cost V 4 bases and J 8 bases; bases outside gene matches: 11. Germline CDR1 and CDR2: LGHNA and YNFKEQ. The CDR3 protein is CASSRENTGVDIQYF. CDR3 nucleotides: TGTGCCAGCAGCCGGGAGAACACAGGGGTCGACATTCAGTACTTC.

The chain couples TRBV13 to TRBJ1-4; 7 nucleotides match TRBD1. Trimming removed 5 bases from V and 7 bases from J; junction bases left unmatched: 4. The V gene's germline CDR1 is PRHDT and CDR2 FYEKMQ (reference sequence). The CDR3 runs 13 residues. The CDR3 nucleotides are TGTGCCAGCAGCACCGGGACAGTTGAAAAACTGTTTTTT. Translating it yields CASSTGTVEKLFF.

The chain combines TRBV15 with TRBJ1-5, with D uncertain. Germline loops: CDR1 LNHNV, CDR2 YYDKDF (reference sequence). The CDR3 totals 13 residues. Trimming left V 8 bases short and J 0 bases short, with 8 bases between. The CDR3 DNA sequence: TGTGCCACCTCTACAGTTAGCAATCAGCCCCAGCATTTT. It specifies CATSTVSNQPQHF.

The V gene is TRBV7-3, the J gene TRBJ2-1; 7 nucleotides agree with TRBD1. The CDR3 sequence is 17 residues long. The junction had 9 bases not matched to a gene; V was cut back by 4 bases and J by 0 bases. Germline CDR1 and CDR2: SGHTA and FQGTGA. The CDR3 region is CASSSLLGDSSYNEQFF. The CDR3 DNA follows: TGTGCCAGCAGCTCCCTCCTTGGGGACAGCTCCTACAATGAGCAGTTCTTC.

This clone showed up just once. The gene calls are TRBV10-3 and TRBJ2-7; 7 nucleotides align to TRBD1. CDR3 size: 13 residues. Per germline, CDR1 ENHRY and CDR2 SYGVKD. The junction had 7 bases not matched to a gene; V was cut back by 7 bases and J by 4 bases. The CDR3 protein is CAITEGRGYEQYF. The CDR3 nucleotides read TGTGCCATCACCGAGGGCAGGGGGTACGAGCAGTACTTC.

J is TRBJ2-1 and V is TRBV2, with 10 positions matching TRBD2. CDR3 length equals 15 residues. Germline loops: CDR1 SNHLY, CDR2 FYNNEI. J was trimmed by 2 bases and V by 5 bases; bases with no gene match: 3. Here the CDR3 DNA reads TGTGCCAGCAGTCTAGCGGGAGTGGCCTACAATGAGCAGTTCTTC. Translation gives CASSLAGVAYNEQFF.

V is TRBV7-8 and J is TRBJ2-1, with TRBD2 identical over 10 bases. The CDR3 runs 16 residues. The germline V gene encodes CDR1 SGHVS and CDR2 FQNEAQ. The junction had 5 bases not matched to a gene; V was cut back by 0 bases and J by 6 bases. Here the CDR3 reads CASSLAASGSVNEQFF. The CDR3 nucleotides read TGTGCCAGCAGCTTAGCGGCTAGCGGGAGTGTCAATGAGCAGTTCTTC.

Points on this clone: Different DNA sequences within this sample yield the same CDR3. The rearrangement uses TRBV27 and TRBJ2-1; TRBD2 matches 9 bases. The V gene's germline CDR1 is MNHEY and CDR2 SMNVEV (reference sequence). After removal of 6 bases from V and 3 bases from J, the junction contained 3 bases not matched to a gene. CDR3 size: 14 residues. The CDR3 DNA is TGTGCCAGCAGCCCGACTAGCGGCTACAATGAGCAGTTCTTC. Translating it yields CASSPTSGYNEQFF.

The rearrangement uses TRBV5-1 and TRBJ1-6; a possible D gene is TRBD1 (5 bases). V was pared by 1 base and J by 9 bases, with 14 bases between. From germline, CDR1 is SGHRS and CDR2 YFSETQ. CDR3 length: 15 residues. In DNA, the CDR3 is TGCGCCAGCAGCTTGTCGGGGGAAGGTGGTTCACCCCTCCACTTT. Translation: CASSLSGEGGSPLHF.

The gene calls are TRBV6-5 and TRBJ1-1, with 7 bases lining up with TRBD1. After removal of 5 bases from V and 5 bases from J, the junction contained 5 bases not matched to a gene. In germline, CDR1 is MNHEY, CDR2 SVGAGI. The CDR3 covers 13 residues. CDR3 bases: TGTGCCAGCAGTAGCCAGGGGGGTACTGAAGCTTTCTTT. Protein: CASSSQGGTEAFF.

The chain uses TRBV28 and TRBJ2-7; a possible D gene is TRBD2 (6 bases). Germline lookup yields CDR1 MDHEN and CDR2 SYDVKM. This CDR3 is built from 13 residues. V shed 6 bases and J shed 4 bases, with 13 bases lying between them. For the CDR3, the DNA is TGTGCCAGCAGAGGAGGGTCCGGGTACGAGCAGTACTTC. Residues: CASRGGSGYEQYF.

J is TRBJ2-1 and V is TRBV18, with 9 bases lining up with TRBD1. V trimming: 3 bases; J trimming: 8 bases; junction bases outside the gene matches: 8. This CDR3 is 15 amino acids long. Per the germline V gene, CDR1 is KGHSH and CDR2 is LQKENI. CDR3: CASSPDRGVSHEQFF. The CDR3, as DNA: TGTGCCAGCTCACCGGACAGGGGAGTAAGCCATGAGCAGTTCTTC.

This chain uses TRBV15 with TRBJ1-2; D is undetermined. The CDR3 sequence is 15 residues long. The germline V gene has CDR1 LNHNV and CDR2 YYDKDF (reference sequence). V lost 0 bases, J lost 0 bases, and 8 bases lay in between. This chain's CDR3 is CATSRDGQTNYGYTF. For the CDR3, the DNA is TGTGCCACCAGCAGAGATGGGCAGACTAACTATGGCTACACCTTC.

This chain's CDR3 is CASSWIAGGPKSEQYF. As DNA, the CDR3 is TGCGCCAGCAGCTGGATAGCGGGAGGGCCAAAGTCCGAGCAGTACTTC. The chain links TRBV5-1 to TRBJ2-7, with 11 bases fitting TRBD2. CDR3 length: 16 amino acids. V lost 3 bases to trimming and J lost 6 bases; unmatched junction nucleotides: 11. Germline V CDR1 and CDR2: SGHRS, YFSETQ.

The chain's CDR3 is CASSEGQGNEKLFF. DNA of the CDR3: TGTGCCAGCAGTGAAGGACAGGGTAATGAAAAACTGTTTTTT. The rearrangement joins TRBV6-1 to TRBJ1-4; 7 bases match TRBD1. Looked up from germline, CDR1 is MNHNS and CDR2 is SASEGT. The CDR3 contains 14 residues. Trimming took 1 base from V and 4 from J; bases not matched to a gene: 0.

This chain connects TRBV24-1 to TRBJ1-1, with D possibly being TRBD1 (6 bases). The V gene lost 3 bases and the J gene lost 1 base, with 11 bases spanning the gap. The germline V gene encodes CDR1 KGHDR and CDR2 SFDVKD. The CDR3 consists of 15 residues. The CDR3 reads CATSDPLGGNTEAFF. The CDR3, as DNA: TGTGCCACCAGTGATCCGTTAGGGGGGAACACTGAAGCTTTCTTT.

V and J are TRBV28 and TRBJ1-5, with 7 bases identical to TRBD1. The CDR3 sequence is 13 residues long. Germline-derived CDR1 and CDR2 are MDHEN and SYDVKM. V was pared by 10 bases and J by 3 bases, with 6 bases of the junction left unmatched. The CDR3 nucleotides read TGTGCCACTACGGACAGGAACAATCAGCCCCAGCATTTT. This encodes CATTDRNNQPQHF. The whole variable domain, filled in from reference TRBV28 and TRBJ1-5, reads DVKVTQSSRYLVKRTGEKVFLECVQDMDHENMFWYRQDPGLGLRLIYFSYDVKMKEKGDIPEGYSVSREKKERFSLILESASTNQTSMYLCATTDRNNQPQHFGDGTRLSIL.

This chain uses TRBV2 with TRBJ2-5, with D unclear. The CDR3 is 11 residues long. V gave up 7 bases and J gave up 4 bases, with 7 bases separating them. Germline V gene data show CDR1 as SNHLY and CDR2 as FYNNEI. For the CDR3, the DNA is TGTGCCAGCACTTGGAGAGAGACCCAGTACTTC. Protein: CASTWRETQYF.

This chain joins TRBV4-2 and TRBJ1-2, with D possibly matching TRBD1 (5 bases). Per the germline V gene, CDR1 is LGHNA and CDR2 is YNFKEQ. The CDR3 extends over 16 amino acids. V lost 2 bases, J lost 0 bases, and 13 bases lay in between. The CDR3 bases are TGTGCCAGCAGCCAACTAGACAGAGCTTCTAACTATGGCTACACCTTC. Amino acid sequence: CASSQLDRASNYGYTF.

The chain couples TRBV9 to TRBJ1-1; D gene ambiguous. The CDR3 sequence is 14 residues long. Germline values: CDR1 SGDLS, CDR2 YYNGEE. V dropped 0 bases and J dropped 3 bases, with 9 bases sitting between them. CDR3 in amino acids: CASSVDWTHTEAFF. As DNA, the CDR3 is TGTGCCAGCAGCGTAGATTGGACTCACACTGAAGCTTTCTTT.

The CDR3 protein is CASSPTGPGGTEAFF. The DNA of the CDR3 is TGTGCCAGCTCACCAACGGGGCCCGGGGGCACTGAAGCTTTCTTT. The chain has TRBV18 and TRBJ1-1, with D possibly matching TRBD1 (5 bases). The V gene's germline CDR1 is KGHSH and CDR2 LQKENI. V was pared by 2 bases and J by 4 bases, with 14 bases between. The CDR3 runs to 15 residues.

This clone was seen more than once but under ten times. The chain has TRBV5-1 and TRBJ1-3; 7 bases map to TRBD1. Per the germline V gene, CDR1 is SGHRS and CDR2 is YFSETQ. The CDR3 has 15 residues. Losses at the gene ends were 4 bases for V and 1 base for J; bases not matched to a gene: 5. CDR3 in amino acids: CASSRWTGSGNTIYF. CDR3 DNA: TGCGCCAGCAGCAGATGGACAGGTTCTGGAAACACCATATATTTT.

The chain employs TRBV19 and TRBJ1-1; TRBD1 matches 9 bases. J was trimmed by 5 bases and V by 3 bases; bases with no gene match: 4. Germline loops: CDR1 LNHDA, CDR2 SQIVND (reference sequence). The CDR3 has 14 residues. The CDR3 region is CASSITGGETEAFF. The CDR3 nucleotides are TGTGCCAGTAGTATTACAGGGGGCGAAACTGAAGCTTTCTTT.

The chain uses TRBV18 and TRBJ2-7, with D perhaps matching TRBD1 (5 bases). Germline V gene lookup returns CDR1 KGHSH and CDR2 LQKENI. This CDR3 has 14 residues. Trimming pared 2 bases from V and 5 bases from J, leaving 13 bases between. CDR3 region: CASSPGRVQNEQYF. The CDR3 DNA reads TGTGCCAGCTCACCAGGCAGGGTTCAAAACGAGCAGTACTTC.

J is TRBJ1-1 and V is TRBV28; D is uncertain. The CDR3 spans 15 residues. Germline values: CDR1 MDHEN, CDR2 SYDVKM. The V end was cut by 4 bases, the J end by 1 base, with 13 bases between. CDR3 sequence: CASSWVRPKNTEAFF. The CDR3 DNA reads as TGTGCCAGCAGTTGGGTCAGGCCAAAGAACACTGAAGCTTTCTTT.

The rearrangement uses TRBV24-1 and TRBJ2-3, with 11 bases aligning to TRBD1. This CDR3 is 14 amino acids long. CDR1 is KGHDR and CDR2 is SFDVKD in the germline V gene. J gave up 4 bases and V 6 bases, and 2 bases lay outside the gene matches. The CDR3 spells CATSTGQGADTQYF. The CDR3 coding sequence is TGTGCCACCAGTACGGGACAGGGGGCAGATACGCAGTATTTT.

This chain uses TRBV7-2 with TRBJ1-2; no clear D. Trimming left V 1 base short and J 4 bases short, with 13 bases between. Looked up from germline, CDR1 is SGHTA and CDR2 is FQGNSA. The CDR3 loop spans 15 amino acids. CDR3 DNA sequence: TGTGCCAGCAGCTTAGGAAGCGCTGGTGTCTATGGCTACACCTTC. This translates into CASSLGSAGVYGYTF. The full variable domain, rest sourced from reference TRBV7-2 and TRBJ1-2, is GAGVSQSPSNKVTEKGKDVELRCDPISGHTALYWYRQSLGQGLEFLIYFQGNSAPDKSGLPSDRFSAERTGGSVSTLTIQRTQQEDSAVYLCASSLGSAGVYGYTFGSGTRLTVV.

The chain employs TRBV29-1 and TRBJ2-7, with a tentative D call TRBD2 (7 bases). V shed 6 bases and J shed 3 bases, with 24 bases lying between them. CDR1 SQVTM and CDR2 ANQGSEA come from the germline V gene. The CDR3 length is 16 residues. DNA for the CDR3: TGCAGCGTAAGAAGCGGGACACGGGGGCCCCTCTACGAGCAGTACTTC. This translates into CSVRSGTRGPLYEQYF.